A selection of T cell receptor beta chains follows, all from one sample in a study of tumor and adjacent non-tumor tissue in lung cancer. TCRdb re-derived calls from the multiplex PCR reads in MiXCR, one entry per CDR3 protein. The sample has about 110,000 distinct CDR3 sequences, nearly 85% seen once. The sequenced sample consisted of lung tumor tissue. These receptors were obtained from an older man with non-small cell lung cancer. Each CDR3 is given with its conserved first and last residue. D genes are given only for firm matches. Size is stated for part of the rows, as once, few or many counts, or as a class when the clone is expanded.

V gene	D gene	clone size	J gene	CDR3 DNA	CDR3 protein
TRBV4-1	NA	NA	TRBJ2-1	TGCGCCAGCAGCCAAGCGGGCGAGGGGGTTGAACAGTTCTTC	CASSQAGEGVEQFF
TRBV4-1	TRBD2	NA	TRBJ2-5	TGCGCCAGCAGCCAATTGGGACAAGCGGGAGTTGAGGCCCAGTATTTC	CASSQLGQAGVEAQYF
TRBV29-1	NA	once	TRBJ1-2	TGCAGTGTTGGATCCCCGGGACACGGGGGACATGGCTACACCTTC	CSVGSPGHGGHGYTF
TRBV6-5	NA	NA	TRBJ1-1	TGTACCAGCACCACGGTCGCTAGGGTGTGTACTGAAGCTTTCTTT	CTSTTVARVCTEAFF
TRBV10-3	NA	NA	TRBJ2-3	TGTACCATAGGTGATACTGAAGATACGCAGTATTTT	CTIGDTEDTQYF
TRBV5-4	NA	NA	TRBJ1-5	TGTGCCAGCAGCGTGCAGGGCTGCAATCAGGCCCAGCATTTT	CASSVQGCNQAQHF
TRBV20-1	TRBD1	NA	TRBJ1-1	TGCAGTACACCGGGACAGATAAACACTGAAGCTTTCTTT	CSTPGQINTEAFF
TRBV7-8	NA	NA	TRBJ2-1	TGTGCCAGCAACCCCCTTAGTGAACAGTTCTTC	CASNPLSEQFF
TRBV10-2	TRBD1	NA	TRBJ1-2	TGTGCCAATAGGGACAGGGGAGGGTACTATGGCTACACCTTC	CANRDRGGYYGYTF
TRBV14	NA	NA	TRBJ1-5	TGTGCCAGCAGCCAAAGGGGCGGGAACAATAAGCCCCAGCATTTT	CASSQRGGNNKPQHF
TRBV6-5	NA	many	TRBJ2-2	TGTGCCAGCAGCTCCTTACTGGGTAGATACACCGGGGAGCTGTTTTTT	CASSSLLGRYTGELFF
TRBV4-1	NA	NA	TRBJ2-3	TGCGCCAGCAGACAAGAATTCGGCACCGACGCAAGCATAGATACGCAGTATTTT	CASRQEFGTDASIDTQYF
TRBV11-2	NA	NA	TRBJ2-7	TGTGCCAGCAGCAGTGACAGCATAAGCTACAAGCAGTACTTC	CASSSDSISYKQYF
TRBV12-3/TRBV12-4	NA	NA	TRBJ1-2	TGTGCCAGCAGTTTCGACATGGGCCCCTATGGCTACACGTTC	CASSFDMGPYGYTF
TRBV20-1	NA	NA	TRBJ2-3	TGCAATGTTGAGACCGGGATAGGGGCTTACACAGATACGCAGTATTTT	CNVETGIGAYTDTQYF
TRBV13	NA	once	TRBJ1-1	TGTGCCAGCAGGCCTAGGATAGGTTCGATCACTGAAGCTTTCTTT	CASRPRIGSITEAFF
TRBV12-3/TRBV12-4	NA	NA	TRBJ1-6	TGTGCCACCAGTCGGAAAGTCTATAATCCACCCCTCCACTTT	CATSRKVYNPPLHF
TRBV29-1	NA	few	TRBJ1-2	TGCAACGTTGTCTCCTATCAATCCTCGGGAGAAGGTGGCTACACCTTC	CNVVSYQSSGEGGYTF
TRBV11-2	NA	NA	TRBJ2-7	TGTGCCAACAGCCCCCCTACCGGGACACCAACCTACGAGCAGTACTTC	CANSPPTGTPTYEQYF
TRBV6-6	NA	NA	TRBJ2-1	TGTGCCAGCACTACCGAGTCCCGGAATGAGCAACTCTTC	CASTTESRNEQLF
TRBV6-5	NA	NA	TRBJ2-2	TGTGCCAACAGCCGTGGCCGGGCCGGGAAGCTGTTTTTT	CANSRGRAGKLFF
TRBV11-2	TRBD1	few	TRBJ2-3	TGTGCCAGCAGACTCGGACAGGGGGTCGCAGATACGCAGTATTTT	CASRLGQGVADTQYF
TRBV11-3	NA	NA	TRBJ2-2	TGTGCCAGCAGCTTACAAGGAGCCGGGAAGCTGTTATTC	CASSLQGAGKLLF
TRBV5-6	TRBD2	NA	TRBJ2-7	TGTACCAGCAGCCCGACACTAGCGGGAGGCCCGGGTAATCACGAGCAGTACTTC	CTSSPTLAGGPGNHEQYF
TRBV12-3/TRBV12-4	NA	NA	TRBJ1-3	TGTGCCAGCAGTCGTCCCGGGATAGGGATCGGTTCTGGAAACACCATATACTTT	CASSRPGIGIGSGNTIYF
TRBV29-1	NA	NA	TRBJ1-6	TGCAGCGTTGTAGGGGGTCGGTCACCCCTCTACTTT	CSVVGGRSPLYF
TRBV4-3	NA	NA	TRBJ1-1	TGCGTCAGCAGCCCAATATACATGGGGAACACTGAAGCTTTCTTT	CVSSPIYMGNTEAFF
TRBV5-4	TRBD2	once	TRBJ2-7	TGTGCCAGCAGCGTCGCGGGGGGGCTGTCCTACGAGCAGTACTTC	CASSVAGGLSYEQYF
TRBV11-2	NA	NA	TRBJ1-5	TGTGCCAGCAGTCTAACCCCAGAGTCAAATACGCAGCATTTT	CASSLTPESNTQHF
TRBV6-5	NA	NA	TRBJ1-1	TGTGCCAGCAGTTACTCGGCATGGAAAGGAGCTCTCTTT	CASSYSAWKGALF
TRBV6-2/TRBV6-3	NA	NA	TRBJ2-2	TGTGCGAGCCTTCAATCCGGCCTCACCTGGGAGCTGTTTTTT	CASLQSGLTWELFF
TRBV11-2	NA	NA	TRBJ2-7	TGTGCCAGCAGCCCTAGACTAGTGGGGGGGCATCGAGATACGCAGTACTTC	CASSPRLVGGHRDTQYF
TRBV28	NA	many	TRBJ1-5	TGTGCCAGCAGTTTCCAGGGGCTTGGCAATCAGCCCCAGCATTTT	CASSFQGLGNQPQHF
TRBV11-1	NA	NA	TRBJ1-1	TGTACCAGCATCCAAGGGACAAGGAACACTGAAGCTTTCTTT	CTSIQGTRNTEAFF
TRBV7-8	NA	NA	TRBJ2-2	TGTGCCAGCAGCTCACGAAGGAACACCGGGGAGCTGTTTTTT	CASSSRRNTGELFF
TRBV4-2	TRBD1	NA	TRBJ1-1	TGTGCCATCAGCCCCGTGACAGGGGCGTGCACTGAAGCTTTCTTT	CAISPVTGACTEAFF
TRBV6-2/TRBV6-3	NA	NA	TRBJ1-6	TGTGCTAGCAACCCACGAGCAACGGCTTCACCCCTCCACTTT	CASNPRATASPLHF
TRBV11-2	NA	NA	TRBJ1-1	TGTGCCAGCAACTTAGCGGTGATGGGGATGAACACTGAATCTTTCTTT	CASNLAVMGMNTESFF
TRBV29-1	NA	NA	TRBJ1-1	TGCAGCGTGGAACCGGGGGTGAACGCTGAAGCTTTCTTT	CSVEPGVNAEAFF
TRBV4-1	NA	NA	TRBJ1-5	TGCGCCAGCATCGAAGAGCCGACCTATAGCAATCAGCCCCAGCATTTT	CASIEEPTYSNQPQHF
TRBV7-8	NA	NA	TRBJ1-5	TGTGCCAGCAGGCTCGGGGCAATCAATCAGCCCCAGCATTTT	CASRLGAINQPQHF
TRBV19	NA	NA	TRBJ1-5	TGTGCCAGTAGTATGGGGTTCAATCAGCCCCAGCATTTT	CASSMGFNQPQHF
TRBV4-3	NA	NA	TRBJ2-1	TGCGCCAGCAGCCACAGAGTAGCAGAATACAATGAGCAGTTCTTC	CASSHRVAEYNEQFF
TRBV11-2	TRBD1	NA	TRBJ1-1	TGTGCCAGCAGCATTACCAGGGGGCGAACTGAAACTTTCTTT	CASSITRGRTETFF
TRBV5-5	NA	NA	TRBJ1-1	TGTGCCAACAGCGTGGACCCCCAGCGCATTGAAGCTTTCTTT	CANSVDPQRIEAFF
TRBV10-1	NA	NA	TRBJ2-3	TGCGCCAGTAGCGAAGGGAAAGGACCATCAACAGATACGCAGTATTTT	CASSEGKGPSTDTQYF
TRBV6-6	NA	NA	TRBJ1-1	TGTGGCAACAGAACAGGGTTCGGTAGATACGGTACTGAAGCTTTCTTT	CGNRTGFGRYGTEAFF